These 5 T cell receptor beta chains share one sample of origin, sequenced in a study of radiation and T cells in renal cell carcinoma. The data were produced by immunoSEQ multiplex PCR, yet TCRdb's version contains in-frame clones alone and is incomplete. The data hold some 72,000 clones, with over 80% observed a single time. The time point here: blood 2 weeks post-SBRT. Treatment defined: 15 Gy SBRT to primary tumor, nephrectomy 4 weeks later. Sequencing was performed on blood, taken from a patient whose treatment included radiotherapy and nephrectomy. The receptors stem from a man between 60 and 75 years old with renal cell carcinoma.

This clone was observed once. This rearrangement joins TRBV11-2 to TRBJ2-1; D may be TRBD1 or TRBD2 (5 bases each). The germline V and J ends were trimmed by 6 bases and 9 bases, with 9 bases remaining between them. The CDR3 loop spans 11 amino acids. Per germline, CDR1 SGHAT and CDR2 FQNNGV. The CDR3 spells CASRIGGEQFF. In nucleotides, the CDR3 is TGTGCCAGCAGAATTGGGGGTGAGCAGTTCTTC.

The chain is built from TRBV9 and TRBJ2-5; D is perhaps TRBD1 or TRBD2 (5 bases each). Between the trimmed V and J ends, which lost 0 bases and 4 bases, there was a span of 13 bases. CDR1 SGDLS and CDR2 YYNGEE come from the germline V gene. This CDR3 contains 15 residues. CDR3 amino acids: CASSVGRGEGETQYF. CDR3 DNA sequence: TGTGCCAGCAGCGTAGGTCGGGGCGAAGGAGAGACCCAGTACTTC.

The J gene is TRBJ2-3, the V gene TRBV6-1; perhaps TRBD2 as D (6 bases). CDR3 length: 14 residues. Germline CDR1 is MNHNS and CDR2 is SASEGT. Trimming took 3 bases from V and 1 from J, leaving 8 bases between them. The CDR3 here is CASSEASGTDTQYF. The CDR3 nucleotides are TGTGCCAGCAGTGAGGCTAGCGGCACAGATACGCAGTATTTT.

This clone has only a few counts. CDR3: CASNPTGATGELFF. DNA of the CDR3: TGTGCCAGCAACCCGACAGGGGCCACCGGGGAGCTGTTTTTT. The chain recombines TRBV6-6 with TRBJ2-2; 8 bases align to TRBD1. With 7 bases clipped from V and 4 bases from J, the junction kept 5 bases outside the gene matches. The CDR3 totals 14 residues. Germline V gene sequence: CDR1 MNHNY, CDR2 SVGAGI (reference sequence).

This sequence joins TRBV5-1 and TRBJ2-7; D remains unclear. Trimming took off 0 bases at V and 4 bases at J, with 11 bases between the two ends. The CDR3 has 14 residues. Germline values: CDR1 SGHRS, CDR2 YFSETQ. The CDR3 is CASSLGTLGYEQYF. CDR3 bases: TGCGCCAGCAGCTTGGGGACCCTAGGATACGAGCAGTACTTC.